The 21 T cell receptor beta chains below come from one sample, sequenced in a study of OX40 agonist ivuxolimab in advanced cancers. Sequencing was performed with immunoSEQ multiplex PCR; in TCRdb, only in-frame clones are kept and a portion is missing. The sample records around 62,000 clones, around 83% being singletons. The sequenced sample was CD4+ or CD8+ T cells sorted from blood, obtained in a trial of the OX40 agonist ivuxolimab. The receptors were gathered from an adult with an advanced solid tumor such as melanoma, head and neck, liver or kidney cancer.

The chain joins TRBV6-1 to TRBJ1-5; perhaps TRBD1 as D (5 bases). The germline gives CDR1 MNHNS, CDR2 SASEGT. V gave up 7 bases and J gave up 2 bases, with 9 bases separating them. CDR3 length: 13 residues. The CDR3 here is CASTDRGNQPQHF. Written as DNA, the CDR3 is TGTGCCAGCACCGACAGAGGCAATCAGCCCCAGCATTTT.

CDR3 sequence: CASSSGTPGRGYTF. As DNA, the CDR3 is TGTGCCAGTAGCTCCGGGACCCCCGGGAGGGGCTACACCTTC. The chain couples TRBV19 to TRBJ1-2, with a possible D match to TRBD1 (5 bases). In germline, CDR1 is LNHDA, CDR2 SQIVND (reference sequence). The CDR3 runs 14 residues. The V end was cut by 6 bases, the J end by 8 bases, with 19 bases between.

This chain connects TRBV12-5 to TRBJ2-4; no clear D gene. The J call may be incorrect, as the DNA end agrees better with TRBJ2-7. Germline-derived CDR1 and CDR2 are LGHNT and FRNRAP. The CDR3 length is 14 residues. The CDR3 reads CASGFSLVRDEQYF. The CDR3 DNA sequence: TGTGCTAGTGGTTTCTCCCTAGTGCGTGACGAGCAGTACTTC.

The rearrangement links TRBV28 to TRBJ2-3; D not resolved. The CDR3 has 12 amino acids. Trimming cost V 6 bases and J 2 bases, with 6 bases left between them. Germline V gene sequence: CDR1 MDHEN, CDR2 SYDVKM. The chain's CDR3 is CASRSTTDTQYF. CDR3 sequence (DNA): TGTGCCAGCAGGAGCACCACAGATACGCAGTATTTT.

This sequence joins TRBV11-2 and TRBJ2-2, with a weak D call TRBD1 (6 bases). The CDR3 is 16 residues long. The V and J ends lost 5 bases and 0 bases respectively, with 13 bases between them. In germline, CDR1 is SGHAT, CDR2 FQNNGV. The CDR3 DNA sequence: TGTGCCAGCAGCCCAGGGGTCTTAGCGAACACCGGGGAGCTGTTTTTT. Translated: CASSPGVLANTGELFF.

The chain carries TRBV15 and TRBJ2-7; a possible D gene is TRBD1 (6 bases). CDR3 length: 14 amino acids. The V end lost 2 bases, the J end lost 9 bases, and 17 bases lay between the germline ends. In germline, CDR1 is LNHNV, CDR2 YYDKDF (reference sequence). The CDR3 DNA reads TGTGCCACCAGCAGACTAAAACAGGGTGGAGGGCAGTACTTC. It codes for CATSRLKQGGGQYF.

V usage is TRBV2 and J usage is TRBJ2-1, with 8 bases fitting TRBD1. The trim removed 5 bases at V and 4 bases at J, leaving 4 bases unmatched. The germline CDR1 and CDR2 sequences are SNHLY and FYNNEI. This CDR3 has 14 amino acids. As DNA, the CDR3 is TGTGCCAGCAGTCGGGACAGGCAATACAATGAGCAGTTCTTC. The encoded protein is CASSRDRQYNEQFF. Drawing the rest from reference TRBV2 and TRBJ2-1, the complete variable domain is EPEVTQTPSHQVTQMGQEVILRCVPISNHLYFYWYRQILGQKVEFLVSFYNNEISEKSEIFDDQFSVERPDGSNFTLKIRSTKLEDSAMYFCASSRDRQYNEQFFGPGTRLTVL.

This clone was recorded a few times. The gene calls are TRBV28 and TRBJ1-2; perhaps TRBD1 as D (5 bases). Trimming shortened V by 1 base and J by 3 bases, and 12 bases separated the two germline ends. CDR3 length: 15 residues. Germline V gene sequence: CDR1 MDHEN, CDR2 SYDVKM. The CDR3 sequence: CASSLSGGSDYGYTF. CDR3 nucleotides: TGTGCCAGCAGTTTATCCGGGGGATCCGACTATGGCTACACCTTC.

In nucleotides, the CDR3 is TGTGCCGTACGGACAGGCAGTAATGGCTACACCTTC. As protein: CAVRTGSNGYTF. The chain links TRBV6-1 to TRBJ1-2, with 7 bases fitting TRBD1. The V gene end was trimmed by 11 bases and the J gene end by 6 bases; junction bases not matched to a gene: 9. This CDR3 region has 12 residues. The germline V gene has CDR1 MNHNS and CDR2 SASEGT.

This clone was detected once. The V and J genes are TRBV19 and TRBJ1-6; 9 nucleotides line up with TRBD1. Losses at the gene ends were 6 bases for V and 1 base for J; bases not matched to a gene: 7. This CDR3 is built from 17 residues. The germline gives CDR1 LNHDA, CDR2 SQIVND (reference sequence). In DNA form, the CDR3 reads TGTGCCAGTAGCAGACGACAGGGGGGGTCCTATAATTCACCCCTCCACTTT. It encodes CASSRRQGGSYNSPLHF.

V usage is TRBV5-5 and J usage is TRBJ1-2; perhaps TRBD1 as D (6 bases). The CDR3 loop spans 16 amino acids. Trimming took 4 bases from V and 7 from J, leaving 23 bases between them. Germline V CDR1 and CDR2: SGHKS, YYEKEE (reference sequence). The CDR3 DNA follows: TGTGCCAGCAGCCCGACAGGAGTGCATCAGGGAGGTGGCTACACCTTC. This gives the protein CASSPTGVHQGGGYTF.

The chain employs TRBV6-1 and TRBJ1-3; perhaps TRBD1 as D (6 bases). V was trimmed by 5 bases and J by 4 bases, leaving 15 bases between them. CDR3 size: 15 residues. Per the germline V gene, CDR1 is MNHNS and CDR2 is SASEGT. The CDR3 sequence: CASSSRTVGGNTIYF. The CDR3 region has the DNA TGTGCCAGCAGTTCCCGGACAGTGGGGGGAAACACCATATATTTT.

The chain employs TRBV6-5 and TRBJ1-1, with D possibly being TRBD1 (6 bases). The CDR3 consists of 14 residues. Deletions cut 4 bases from V and 7 bases from J, with 16 bases between. Per germline, CDR1 MNHEY and CDR2 SVGAGI. CDR3 bases: TGTGCCAGCAGTTCGACGGACAGTTATCGTGAAGCTTTCTTT. It yields the protein CASSSTDSYREAFF.

The V and J genes are TRBV19 and TRBJ1-4; 11 positions match TRBD1. Germline CDR1 is LNHDA and CDR2 is SQIVND (reference sequence). Trimming at V came to 10 bases and at J to 1 base, leaving 11 bases not matched to a gene. This CDR3 contains 17 residues. The CDR3 loop is CATRTGGVQRTNEKLFF. CDR3 nucleotides: TGTGCCACCCGGACAGGGGGCGTCCAAAGAACTAATGAAAAACTGTTTTTT.

The chain has TRBV5-1 and TRBJ1-6, with 7 nucleotides matching TRBD1. This CDR3 region has 14 residues. Germline CDR1 and CDR2: SGHRS and YFSETQ. V shed 0 bases, J shed 6 bases, and the junction held 0 bases outside the gene matches. CDR3 in amino acids: CASSLDRGNSPLHF. The CDR3 DNA is TGCGCCAGCAGCTTGGACAGGGGTAATTCACCCCTCCACTTT.

On this clone itself: The germline gene is not matched at one end of the junction; a read error may be the cause. This chain uses TRBV20-1 with TRBJ1-6; 8 bases align to TRBD1. The CDR3 length is 10 residues. Per the germline V gene, CDR1 is DFQATT and CDR2 is SNEGSKA (reference sequence). The CDR3 DNA is TGCAGTGCTAGTATCGGGACAGGAGGTTTT. Translating it yields CSASIGTGGF.

This clone was counted a few times. The chain combines TRBV11-2 with TRBJ1-2; D gene uncertain. The CDR3 consists of 13 residues. From germline, CDR1 is SGHAT and CDR2 FQNNGV. The V gene lost 5 bases and the J gene lost 3 bases, with 10 bases spanning the gap. The CDR3 DNA reads TGTGCCAGCAGCCCACGGCGCGACTATGGCTACACCTTC. It encodes CASSPRRDYGYTF.

The chain couples TRBV15 to TRBJ1-4; D is uncertain. The CDR3 totals 15 residues. Germline lookup yields CDR1 LNHNV and CDR2 YYDKDF (reference sequence). With 4 bases removed from V and 4 bases from J, the gap between germline ends came to 13 bases. The CDR3 sequence is CATSTNPGLNEKLFF. The CDR3 region has the DNA TGTGCCACCAGCACCAATCCGGGCCTTAATGAAAAACTGTTTTTT.

This clone was detected a few times. The chain links TRBV27 to TRBJ2-1, with 8 bases aligning to TRBD2. There are 15 residues in the CDR3. Germline CDR1 is MNHEY and CDR2 is SMNVEV (reference sequence). J was trimmed by 6 bases and V by 0 bases; bases with no gene match: 4. The CDR3 coding sequence is TGTGCCAGCAGTTTATCGTGGCTAGCGGGCAATGAGCAGTTCTTC. It encodes CASSLSWLAGNEQFF.

In its sample, this clone was seen a few times. The CDR3 protein is CASSLNSPLHF. The CDR3 nucleotides read TGTGCCAGCAGCCTAAATTCACCCCTCCACTTT. V is TRBV7-2 and J is TRBJ1-6, with D uncertain. The ends were cut back, 5 bases at V and 7 bases at J, with 3 bases in the middle. The V gene's germline CDR1 is SGHTA and CDR2 FQGNSA. The CDR3 totals 11 residues.

The chain employs TRBV23-1 and TRBJ1-5; tentatively, D is TRBD1 (6 bases). TRBV23-1 is an open reading frame, and its role is uncertain. This CDR3 comprises 15 residues. V lost 8 bases and J lost 4, with 18 bases in between. In nucleotides, the CDR3 is TGCGCCAGCCTTGAACAGGGAAGAAGGAATCAGCCCCAGCATTTT. Translating it yields CASLEQGRRNQPQHF.